These 3 T cell receptor beta chains were all obtained from the same sample, sequenced in a study of T cell changes during pregnancy in multiple sclerosis. Repertoires were generated with immunoSEQ multiplex PCR, while TCRdb's copy carries only in-frame clones and drops some. Among around 53,000 clones listed, about 90% were seen once. The source material was CD4+ T cells from peripheral blood mononuclear cells, sampled after pregnancy. The source is a female donor with multiple sclerosis, enrolled in a pregnancy study.

The count of this clone is one. V and J are TRBV7-3 and TRBJ2-2, with 15 bases aligning to TRBD2. With V trimmed by 6 bases and J by 5 bases, 4 bases remained unmatched. Germline V CDR1 and CDR2: SGHTA, FQGTGA. The CDR3 covers 16 residues. In DNA, the CDR3 is TGTGCCAGCAGATCCGGGACTAGCGGGGGGACCGGGGAGCTGTTTTTT. This gives the protein CASRSGTSGGTGELFF.

J is TRBJ1-5 and V is TRBV19; the match to TRBD1 covers 9 bases. Germline-derived CDR1 and CDR2 are LNHDA and SQIVND (reference sequence). J gave up 0 bases and V 2 bases, and 11 bases lay outside the gene matches. The CDR3 is made up of 19 amino acids. CDR3 sequence: CASSIKTGTGYLSNQPQHF. Written as DNA, the CDR3 is TGTGCCAGTAGTATAAAGACCGGGACAGGGTATCTTAGCAATCAGCCCCAGCATTTT.

This clone was seen only once. This chain links TRBV11-2 with TRBJ2-5, with 10 bases that match TRBD2. Germline V gene lookup returns CDR1 SGHAT and CDR2 FQNNGV. This CDR3 has 15 amino acids. With 4 bases clipped from V and 5 bases from J, the junction kept 7 bases outside the gene matches. The CDR3 region has the DNA TGTGCCAGCAGCTCCCGGACTAGCGGTATCGAGACCCAGTACTTC. Translated: CASSSRTSGIETQYF.